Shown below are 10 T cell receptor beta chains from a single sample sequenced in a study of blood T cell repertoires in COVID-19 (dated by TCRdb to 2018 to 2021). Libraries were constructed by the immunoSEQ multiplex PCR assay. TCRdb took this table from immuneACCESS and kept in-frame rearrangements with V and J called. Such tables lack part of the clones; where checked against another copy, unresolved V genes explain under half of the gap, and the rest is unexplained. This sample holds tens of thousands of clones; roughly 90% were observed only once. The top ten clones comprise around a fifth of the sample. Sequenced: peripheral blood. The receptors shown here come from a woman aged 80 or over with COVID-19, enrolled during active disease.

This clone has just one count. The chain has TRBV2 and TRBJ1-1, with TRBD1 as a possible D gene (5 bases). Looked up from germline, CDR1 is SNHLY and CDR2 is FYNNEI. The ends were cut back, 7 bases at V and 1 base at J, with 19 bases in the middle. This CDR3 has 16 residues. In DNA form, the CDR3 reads TGTGCCAGCACCCCAGCCCCCACAGGTCCGAACACTGAAGCTTTCTTT. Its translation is CASTPAPTGPNTEAFF.

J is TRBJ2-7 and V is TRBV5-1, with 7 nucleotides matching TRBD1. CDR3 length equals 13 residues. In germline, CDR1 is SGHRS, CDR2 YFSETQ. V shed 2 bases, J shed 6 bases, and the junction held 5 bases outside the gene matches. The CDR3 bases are TGCGCCAGCAGCTTACAGGGGTCCGGCGAGCAGTACTTC. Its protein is CASSLQGSGEQYF. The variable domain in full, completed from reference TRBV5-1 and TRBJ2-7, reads KAGVTQTPRYLIKTRGQQVTLSCSPISGHRSVSWYQQTPGQGLQFLFEYFSETQRNKGNFPGRFSGRQFSNSRSEMNVSTLELGDSALYLCASSLQGSGEQYFGPGTRLTVT.

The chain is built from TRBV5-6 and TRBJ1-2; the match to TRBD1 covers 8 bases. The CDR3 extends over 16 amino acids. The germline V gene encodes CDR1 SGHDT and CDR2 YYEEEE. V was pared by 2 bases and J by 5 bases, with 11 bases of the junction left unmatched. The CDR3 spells CASSFLGRGQSYGYTF. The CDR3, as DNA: TGTGCCAGCAGCTTCCTTGGCAGGGGGCAGTCGTATGGCTACACCTTC.

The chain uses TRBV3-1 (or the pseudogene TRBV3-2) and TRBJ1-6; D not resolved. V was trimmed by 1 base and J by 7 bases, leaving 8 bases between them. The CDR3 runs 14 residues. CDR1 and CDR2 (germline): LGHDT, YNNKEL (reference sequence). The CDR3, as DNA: TGTGCCAGCAGCCAAGGACAACAGAATTCACCCCTCCACTTT. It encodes CASSQGQQNSPLHF.

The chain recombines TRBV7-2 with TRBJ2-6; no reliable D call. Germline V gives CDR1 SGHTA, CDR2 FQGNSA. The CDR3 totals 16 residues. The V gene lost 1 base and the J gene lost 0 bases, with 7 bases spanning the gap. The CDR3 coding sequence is TGTGCCAGCAGCTTAGTAGGAGTCTCTGGGGCCAACGTCCTGACTTTC. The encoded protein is CASSLVGVSGANVLTF.

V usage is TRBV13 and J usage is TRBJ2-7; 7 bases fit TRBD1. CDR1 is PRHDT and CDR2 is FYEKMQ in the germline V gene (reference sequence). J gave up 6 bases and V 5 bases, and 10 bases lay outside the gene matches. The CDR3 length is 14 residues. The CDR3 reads CASSQDRRVGEQYF. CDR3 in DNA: TGTGCCAGCAGCCAGGACAGGAGAGTAGGCGAGCAGTACTTC.

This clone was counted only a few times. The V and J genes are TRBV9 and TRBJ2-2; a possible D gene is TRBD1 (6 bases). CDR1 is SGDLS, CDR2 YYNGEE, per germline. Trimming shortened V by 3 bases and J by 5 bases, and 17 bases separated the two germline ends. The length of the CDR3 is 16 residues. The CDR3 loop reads CASSGPQGITTGELFF. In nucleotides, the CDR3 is TGTGCCAGCAGCGGACCACAGGGTATCACAACCGGGGAGCTGTTTTTT.

The CDR3 protein is CASSQEGASGLSEQYF. CDR3 nucleotide sequence: TGCGCCAGCAGCCAAGAAGGGGCTAGCGGCCTCTCCGAGCAGTACTTC. The chain recombines TRBV4-1 with TRBJ2-7; 7 bases match TRBD2. The CDR3 length is 16 residues. Losses at the gene ends were 0 bases for V and 6 bases for J; bases not matched to a gene: 11. Per the germline V gene, CDR1 is MGHRA and CDR2 is YSYEKL.

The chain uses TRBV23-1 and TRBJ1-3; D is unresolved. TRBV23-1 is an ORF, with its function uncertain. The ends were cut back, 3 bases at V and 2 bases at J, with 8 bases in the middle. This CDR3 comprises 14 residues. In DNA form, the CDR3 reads TGCGCCAGCAGTCACGCAGTTACTGGAAACACCATATATTTT. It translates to CASSHAVTGNTIYF.

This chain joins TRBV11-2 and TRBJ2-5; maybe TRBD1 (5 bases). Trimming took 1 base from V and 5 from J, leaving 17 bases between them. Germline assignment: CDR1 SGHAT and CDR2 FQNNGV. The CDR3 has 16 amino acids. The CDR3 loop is CASSLGVGDSWETQYF. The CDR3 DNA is TGTGCCAGCAGCTTAGGGGTAGGGGATTCTTGGGAGACCCAGTACTTC.